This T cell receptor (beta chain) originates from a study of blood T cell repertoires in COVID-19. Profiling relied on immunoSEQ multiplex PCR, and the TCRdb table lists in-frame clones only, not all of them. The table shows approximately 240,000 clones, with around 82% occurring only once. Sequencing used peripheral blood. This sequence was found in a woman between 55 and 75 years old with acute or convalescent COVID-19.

CDR3 nucleotide sequence: TGTGCCAGCAGCCAGTCTAGCGGGAGCACAGATACGCAGTATTTT. It is translated as CASSQSSGSTDTQYF. The chain is built from TRBV14 and TRBJ2-3; TRBD2 aligns across 8 bases. The CDR3 sequence is 15 residues long. J was trimmed by 0 bases and V by 3 bases; bases with no gene match: 2. Germline-derived CDR1 and CDR2 are SGHDN and FVKESK.